This record covers a single T cell receptor beta chain. Its antigen remains undetermined. Base qualities are not at hand, and no much larger clone is one base apart. Taken from cysteine to phenylalanine, the CDR3 has 13 residues. Only CDR3 DNA remains: 39 bases, in frame from the first base. V loses 8 bases of germline sequence and J loses 0 bases, and the interval between the two ends is 10 bases. Reading the germline V gene (reference sequence) gives CDR1 SEHNR and CDR2 FQNEAQ. The sample comes from a study of cytomegalovirus exposure and HLA in healthy donors (dated by TCRdb to 2015 to 2018). For the study in its entirety: An earlier analysis of several hundred of the donors reported roughly 300 Gb of sequence data and more than 90 million unique TCR beta sequences from approximately 180 million T cells. Genome-wide SNP genotypes for about 65% of the 666 donors were used in a later genetic analysis, which treated that subset as a discovery cohort. Donor age, sex, ethnicity and CMV serostatus were compiled alongside the repertoire data. The T cell repertoires of 700 or so subjects were profiled by immunosequencing and related to cytomegalovirus serostatus. Roughly five DR-DQ haplotypes were handled as single units for association and clustering because linkage in the cohort was strong. The later analysis used no new phenotypic data to find candidate immune exposures, relying instead on TCR beta sequences and their occurrence across donors. To study patterns of TCR occurrence, a later analysis re-analyzed previously published TCR beta repertoires from 500 to 850 donors and added high-resolution HLA genotyping. The study was designed to test whether signatures of past pathogen exposure could be identified by cataloging public T cell receptors. Among around 400 genotyped donors of the cohort, an average of roughly 240,000 unique TCR beta nucleotide sequences were sequenced per donor, approximately 20% of them non-productive. In addition to the first cohort of 666 subjects, a separate validation cohort of approximately 130 different subjects was used. The number of donors typed differed by locus, with roughly 629-640 for A, B, C, DRB1 and DQB1, roughly 520 for DQA1, about 610 for DPA1, and around 430 for DPB1. About 280 gigabases of sequencing data and 70 million to 95 million unique TCR sequences made up an early release that covered around 640 HLA-typed donors. HLA typing included class I and class II loci at four-digit resolution. All discovery cohort repertoires had been generated on a single sequencing platform. The study combined high-throughput TCR immunosequencing, statistical association of individual TCRs with disease status, and machine learning to predict cytomegalovirus infection status. Of the 300 to 450 genotyped donors, approximately 80% fell in the genetic ancestry cluster associated with self-reported Caucasian donors. In an earlier analysis of roughly 580 of the donors, high-throughput TCR beta sequencing was used to judge whether each TCR beta V gene segment behaved as functional or pseudogenic. What the authors observed across the whole study: In a later analysis, 16,951 TCR beta sequences were associated with specific HLA alleles at a false discovery rate of 0.05. Compared with equally common non-associated chains, HLA-associated TCR beta chains in a later analysis were more clonally expanded and had lower generation probabilities. A cluster of highly shared sequence variants was judged likely to represent a technical artifact of the sequencing pipeline. Because counts were too low, roughly 16 rarely observed V segments, including chromosome 9 orphons, were left out of the earlier analysis of 587 of the donors. The cohort was sequenced for TCR beta chains only, and without alpha or paired-chain data the features that could be detected were limited. Immune exposure information for the cohort was limited to CMV serostatus. The authors suggested that the approach could potentially be extended to other disease states and immunological phenotypes. Most CMV-associated TCR beta chains appeared to be HLA-restricted in a later analysis, and the HLA associations seemed to be driven largely by CMV exposure. The presence/absence analyses assumed that sequencing depth was roughly uniform across donors, and that assumption may not be true. The classifier was reported to diagnose cytomegalovirus status with high specificity and sensitivity in both the original and validation cohorts. When HLA alleles, especially DR and DQ, strongly co-occurred, TCR associations were difficult to assign to individual alleles. According to a later genetic analysis, donors in an Asian-associated ancestry cluster had fewer N-insertions in productive TCRs than the approximately 690-donor mean. Correlated functional status among segregating V segments might be attributable to linkage disequilibrium, but an unknown experimental factor could not be ruled out. Because HLA typing was unavailable for some donors at each locus, only the typed subset was used in association tests. Because the 87-base-pair reads could not distinguish some IMGT-functional V segments, including TRBV6-2 and TRBV6-3, those segments were excluded. A further reported finding was that TCR beta sequences accurately predicted the HLA-A and HLA-B alleles for most subjects in the first cohort. Most TCR sequences were seen in very few donors, while some public TCRs were found in many individuals. In vitro tests confirmed that three of the cytomegalovirus-associated TCR beta chains recognize cytomegalovirus antigens. According to a later analysis, TCR association rates differed among HLA loci, with DRB1 alleles showing the most associated TCRs and HLA-C alleles showing the fewest. In a later analysis, several top co-occurrence clusters were reported to appear linked to parvovirus B19, influenza, CMV and Epstein-Barr virus. The study gave a list of 150 to 200 TCR beta chains associated with cytomegalovirus. In a later genetic analysis, a missense DCLRE1C variant was associated with V-gene and J-gene trimming of TCR beta chains, and the association was replicated in an independent cohort. In an earlier analysis of a few hundred of the donors, most TCR beta V segments were observed in productive rearrangements about 87% or about 30% of the time, broadly matching IMGT annotations.

The cohort comprised some 680 healthy bone marrow donors. Cohort members were all nominally healthy when sampled, although unrecorded immune exposures were likely present. The donor was CMV seronegative and was included in the group of 352 seronegative cohort members. Each donor provided a peripheral blood sample, and peripheral blood mononuclear cells were used for TCR beta sequencing. The Qiagen DNeasy Blood Extraction Kit was used to extract genomic DNA from the blood cell samples. The library was produced with the immunoSEQ multiplex PCR assay. For the multiplex PCR, a mixture combining 60 forward primers for TCR Vbeta segments and 13 reverse primers for TCR Jbeta segments was used. Amplification of the CDR3 region of rearranged TCR beta genes was performed with a multiplex PCR assay on genomic DNA. The Illumina HiSeq System was used to sequence the amplified TCR beta libraries as 87-base-pair reads. On the authors' methods: A later analysis tallied some 79 million unique TCR beta chains across the 660 or so repertoires, and about 10 million of those chains were shared by two or more donors. To remove PCR and sequencing errors, raw reads were error-corrected and collapsed into unique sequences using a nearest-neighbor algorithm that merged closely related sequences. To assign V, D and J gene segments, CDR3 sequences were aligned to IMGT reference sequences. For a sequence to be retained, at least a six-nucleotide match to both a V gene segment and a J gene segment was required. Rearrangements were classified as productive when the CDR3 lacked stop codons and remained in frame with V and J, and all other rearrangements were classified as non-productive. CDR3 was defined by IMGT convention, running from the second conserved V-encoded cysteine to the conserved J-encoded phenylalanine. Sequences without an unambiguous match to a single V gene segment were excluded from the earlier analysis of approximately 560 of the donors. In an earlier analysis of approximately 500 of the donors, a V segment was called functional when productive rearrangements were above 56.7%, and segregating when the standard deviation between donors exceeded 5%. A statistical classification framework was built to diagnose cytomegalovirus status from the catalog of TCR beta chain sequences. In a later analysis, TCR nucleotide sequences were compared against IMGT/GENE-DB human TR gene sequences so that V and J genes could be assigned. In a later analysis, CDR3 sequences and most-parsimonious VDJ recombination scenarios were assigned using the TCRdist pipeline. In a later analysis, each TCR beta chain was defined by its CDR3 amino acid sequence together with its V-gene family, and reads lacking a unique V-gene family were excluded. As a way to deal with suspected cross-contamination and a sequencing artifact, a later analysis dropped 500 to 700 nucleotide sequences that were highly shared and had low generation probability. In a later analysis, a clonal expansion index for each public chain was calculated from normalized within-repertoire ranks of inferred template counts. In a later analysis, generation probabilities were computed with a VDJ recombination model fitted to out-of-frame rearrangements, and the resulting probabilities were checked against IGoR. Hypergeometric tests were used in a later analysis to score TCR-TCR, TCR-HLA and TCR-CMV co-occurrence, with a repertoire-size bias correction applied to the TCR pairs. In a later analysis, false discovery rates were estimated by permuting HLA or CMV assignments 20 times. In a later analysis, co-occurring TCRs were grouped using DBSCAN, with TCRdist sequence similarity added in when clustering inside HLA-allele-positive subsets. Repertoires with fewer than 30,000 or more than 120,000 public chains were left out of co-occurrence clustering, as were several repertoires with anomalous nucleotide sharing. TCRdb carries this immuneACCESS record with in-frame sequences only. Its versions omit some clonotypes, under half of them owing to an unresolved V gene in the studies checked, with the rest unexplained. The V and J calls and clone size come from that table; D and trimming were worked out from the DNA. The sample contains hundreds of thousands of clones, 70% to 90% of them found a single time. The ten top clones hold around 0.22% of the sample.

The V and J segments used are TRBV7-9 and TRBJ1-1; a confident D gene designation cannot be given. The sample was PBMCs. The receptor was isolated from a girl aged 2-10 years in good health and CMV-seronegative. For the CDR3, the sequence is CASLREVNTEAFF. The nucleotides read TGTGCCAGCCTTAGGGAGGTGAACACTGAAGCTTTCTTT.